This T cell receptor (beta chain) appears in the sequencing data of a study of Ad26.COV2.S vaccination and SARS-CoV-2 variants (dated by TCRdb to 2020 to 2023). At the level of the whole study: Vaccine-arm donors were drawn from COV1001, a multicentre, randomized, double-blind, placebo-controlled phase I-IIa trial of Ad26.COV2.S in healthy adults. A total of roughly 30 samples were included in the TCR-sequenced set, comprising around 20 Ad26.COV2.S vaccine recipients, 5 placebo recipients and 8 SARS-CoV-2 convalescent individuals. Throughout the experiments and outcome assessment, investigators stayed blinded to trial group allocation. Trial participants were randomized into five groups of five: low-dose or high-dose Ad26.COV2.S given once or twice, or placebo on both occasions. Ad26.COV2.S was given intramuscularly at 5x10^10 or 1x10^11 viral particles, as a single shot or as two shots 56 days apart. Sequencing of the TCRbeta repertoire served to evaluate the specificity and breadth of SARS-CoV-2-reactive T cell receptors following Ad26.COV2.S vaccination. Summary of the overall study and its limitations: Comparable non-spike TCR breadth was observed between vaccine and placebo recipients, consistent with only spike being contained in the vaccine. The authors noted that the TCR breadth and depth analyses may have underestimated total T cell responses. The study was not powered to compare responses between vaccine doses or regimens. Spike-specific TCR breadth was higher in Ad26.COV2.S recipients than in placebo recipients (P = 0.0014). Substantial breadth of spike-specific CD8+ and CD4+ T cell responses was reported after vaccination.

TCRbeta CDR3 regions were sequenced with the immunoSEQ Assay. After extraction, genomic DNA underwent amplification by bias-controlled multiplex PCR, followed by high-throughput sequencing. The authors processed their data as follows. To quantify the absolute abundance of every unique TCRbeta CDR3 region, sequences were collapsed and filtered. T cell fraction was estimated by normalizing TCRbeta template counts to usable DNA, which was measured by amplifying reference genes present in all nucleated cells. Repertoire TCRs were annotated as SARS-CoV-2-specific by exact matching of V gene, CDR3 amino acid sequence and J gene to a known reactive TCR set. The reference SARS-CoV-2 TCR set came from MIRA and was filtered for enrichment in COVID-19-positive ImmuneCODE repertoires, removing public or cross-reactive TCRs. Using the MIRA antigens, annotated TCRs were further analysed by specific ORF or by position within an ORF. Depth was the summed frequency of annotated unique rearrangements, while breadth was defined as annotated unique rearrangements over total unique productive rearrangements. Two-sided Wilcoxon rank-sum tests were applied when comparing TCR breadth between groups. TCRdb holds this immuneACCESS table with in-frame rearrangements only. Some clones are missing; in checked studies, unresolved V genes explain under half, and the rest has no known cause. Clone size and V and J calls were adopted from that table, with D and trimming inferred from the DNA. The sample data list around 450,000 clones, and roughly nine tenths of these were observed just once. Of the sample, more than 1.5% falls within the top ten clones.

The treatment or condition label for this specimen denotes: some 20 received Ad26.COV2.S at low or high dose, single or two shots; about 5 received placebo; per-sample allocation not given. Repertoires of vaccine and placebo recipients were sequenced from samples collected on day 63 after the first injection. Cohort 1b enrolled about two dozen adults aged 18-55 years at a single site in Boston, USA, between 29 July and 7 August 2020. Ad26.COV2.S was a replication-incompetent adenovirus type 26 vector expressing a prefusion-stabilized SARS-CoV-2 spike protein from the original Wuhan strain. A word on this clone: Its antigen is not yet known. Per-base qualities were not stored, and no clone one base away is much larger.

The sequence was obtained from a person between 18 and 65 years old who received the Ad26.COV2.S COVID-19 vaccine or a placebo. This specimen consisted of peripheral blood, obtained in a trial of Ad26.COV2.S vaccine versus placebo.

The nucleotides read TGTGCCAGCAGCTTAGCGCTTGGGACAGGGATCCACGAGCAGTACTTC. It is translated as CASSLALGTGIHEQYF. Recombination connected TRBV7-2 to TRBJ2-7, and 9 junction bases match TRBD1. Relative to germline, V is missing 0 bases and J is missing 5 bases, with 8 bases of the junction outside any gene match. Inclusive of the bounding cysteine and phenylalanine, the CDR3 is 16 residues long. Only CDR3 DNA is held: 48 bases, read in frame from base 1. In the germline V gene, CDR1 corresponds to SGHTA and CDR2 to FQGNSA. The variable domain in full, with residues beyond the CDR3 obtained from the reference TRBV7-2 and TRBJ2-7 genes, is GAGVSQSPSNKVTEKGKDVELRCDPISGHTALYWYRQSLGQGLEFLIYFQGNSAPDKSGLPSDRFSAERTGGSVSTLTIQRTQQEDSAVYLCASSLALGTGIHEQYFGPGTRLTVT.